Below, 25 T cell receptor beta chains from the same sample are listed, as sequenced in a study of T-cell reconstitution after alpha-beta-depleted transplantation in children. TCRbeta library preparation incorporated unique molecular identifiers. TCRdb re-called the PCR reads with MiXCR, one entry per CDR3 protein. The sample gives about 980,000 distinct CDR3 sequences, roughly 29% of which show up once; 28% is in the top ten. The source was PBMCs, mostly from graft donor cells, collected 360 days after TCRalphabeta/CD19-depleted stem cell transplant. These receptors were obtained from a boy less than two years old who had a stem cell transplant for SCID, so the T cells may come from the graft donor.

This clonotype was seen a handful of times. The chain uses TRBV7-2 and TRBJ1-1; 10 bases are shared with TRBD1. Germline V gene sequence: CDR1 SGHTA, CDR2 FQGNSA. The CDR3 sequence is 16 residues long. J lost 5 bases, V lost 4 bases, and 10 bases had no gene match. The CDR3 protein is CASSSPDRGRWTEAFF. The CDR3 DNA is TGTGCCAGCAGCTCCCCTGACAGGGGGCGCTGGACTGAAGCTTTCTTT. The variable domain in full, with the rest retrieved from reference TRBV7-2 and TRBJ1-1, is GAGVSQSPSNKVTEKGKDVELRCDPISGHTALYWYRQSLGQGLEFLIYFQGNSAPDKSGLPSDRFSAERTGGSVSTLTIQRTQQEDSAVYLCASSSPDRGRWTEAFFGQGTRLTVV.

This clonotype came up a few times. The CDR3 DNA sequence: TGTGCCACCTCTCCTAGCGGGGGGACCTACGAGCAGTACTTC. As protein: CATSPSGGTYEQYF. J is TRBJ2-7 and V is TRBV10-3; 11 positions match TRBD2. Per the germline V gene, CDR1 is ENHRY and CDR2 is SYGVKD. Trimming cost V 10 bases and J 2 bases; bases outside gene matches: 7. The CDR3 loop spans 14 amino acids.

The J gene is TRBJ2-7, the V gene TRBV6-1; 8 bases are a match to TRBD1. Germline V CDR1 and CDR2: MNHNS, SASEGT. Losses at the gene ends were 6 bases for V and 1 base for J; bases not matched to a gene: 8. The CDR3 spans 15 residues. The CDR3 coding sequence is TGTGCCAGCAGGTCCGGGACAGGTACATCCTACGAGCAGTACTTC. Translation gives CASRSGTGTSYEQYF.

This clonotype was observed a handful of times. The genes are TRBV12-3 or TRBV12-4 and TRBJ2-3; the D is unclear. This CDR3 has 15 residues. Deletions cut 3 bases from V and 0 bases from J, with 10 bases between. Written as DNA, the CDR3 is TGTGCCAGCAGTTTTCTACAACTTAGCACAGATACGCAGTATTTT. Translated: CASSFLQLSTDTQYF.

The CDR3 sequence is CASTRGPGELFF. CDR3 nucleotides: TGTGCCAGCACCCGTGGCCCCGGGGAGCTGTTTTTT. The chain combines TRBV12-3 or TRBV12-4 with TRBJ2-2, with D hard to call. The CDR3 totals 12 residues. V was trimmed by 7 bases and J by 6 bases, leaving 9 bases between them.

The rearrangement links TRBV10-3 to TRBJ2-7; D call uncertain. The germline gives CDR1 ENHRY, CDR2 SYGVKD. V was clipped by 11 bases and J by 5 bases, with 22 bases between them. The CDR3 consists of 14 residues. CDR3: CAPPPLRVSHEQYF. CDR3 DNA sequence: TGTGCCCCCCCCCCGTTGAGAGTCAGCCACGAGCAGTACTTC.

This clonotype was detected a few times. The chain employs TRBV18 and TRBJ1-3; D gene ambiguous. V was pared by 1 base and J by 0 bases, with 7 bases between. The CDR3 runs to 15 residues. CDR1 and CDR2 (germline): KGHSH, LQKENI. CDR3 DNA sequence: TGTGCCAGCTCACCACAGGTGCGCTCTGGAAACACCATATATTTT. Translation gives CASSPQVRSGNTIYF.

This clonotype appeared once. The rearrangement links TRBV25-1 to TRBJ2-1, with a weak D call TRBD2 (7 bases). Per the germline V gene, CDR1 is MGHDK and CDR2 is SYGVNS. Trimming cost V 6 bases and J 7 bases, with 25 bases left between them. The CDR3 runs to 17 residues. CDR3 region: CASSPGGTRAIRNEQFF. The DNA for the CDR3 is TGTGCCAGCAGCCCCGGGGGGACACGGGCGATAAGGAATGAGCAGTTCTTC.

This clonotype was detected only a few times. The V call is TRBV6-1, the J call TRBJ1-5; the match to TRBD1 covers 10 bases. Germline V gene lookup returns CDR1 MNHNS and CDR2 SASEGT. CDR3 size: 16 residues. Trimming removed 7 bases from V and 5 bases from J; junction bases left unmatched: 11. The DNA of the CDR3 is TGTGCCAGCACCCTCCTGACAGGGGGCCTCTATCAGCCCCAGCATTTT. Its translation: CASTLLTGGLYQPQHF.

This clonotype was counted only a few times. The chain couples TRBV29-1 to TRBJ2-3, with D perhaps given as TRBD1 or TRBD2 (7 bases each). The V and J ends lost 4 bases and 8 bases respectively, with 16 bases between them. Germline V gene sequence: CDR1 SQVTM, CDR2 ANQGSEA. The CDR3 totals 13 residues. The CDR3 coding sequence is TGCAGCGTTGTAGATACCAGGGGGGGTACGCAGTATTTT. As protein: CSVVDTRGGTQYF.

Concerning this clonotype itself: One end of the junction is discordant with germline, which a read error may explain. The chain joins TRBV5-5 to TRBJ2-3; D is unresolved. Germline V gene sequence: CDR1 SGHKS, CDR2 YYEKEE (reference sequence). This CDR3 contains 13 residues. CDR3 in DNA: TGTACCAGCAGCTTGCAGGTCTCAGATACGCAGTATTTT. Protein product: CTSSLQVSDTQYF.

In DNA, the CDR3 is TGTGCCAGCAGCCCCCCGGACAGGGGTGAAAAACTGTTTTTT. Translating it yields CASSPPDRGEKLFF. The chain carries TRBV6-1 and TRBJ1-4; 9 bases align to TRBD1. CDR1 MNHNS and CDR2 SASEGT come from the germline V gene. The CDR3 runs to 14 residues. The J segment lost 7 bases and the V segment lost 6 bases, leaving 6 bases of the junction unmatched.

The chain links TRBV4-2 to TRBJ1-1; tentatively, D is TRBD1 (5 bases). The CDR3 runs 18 residues. With 4 bases removed from V and 0 bases from J, the gap between germline ends came to 21 bases. Germline lookup yields CDR1 LGHNA and CDR2 YNFKEQ. The CDR3 reads CASSRGDLLFVVNTEAFF. The CDR3 bases are TGTGCCAGCAGCCGGGGGGATTTATTGTTTGTCGTGAACACTGAAGCTTTCTTT.

This clonotype was counted only a few times. The chain has TRBV4-2 and TRBJ1-1; 8 positions match TRBD1. Losses at the gene ends were 2 bases for V and 1 base for J; bases not matched to a gene: 3. This CDR3 comprises 15 residues. Germline V CDR1 and CDR2: LGHNA, YNFKEQ. This CDR3 reads CASSQLQGENTEAFF. The CDR3 nucleotides are TGTGCCAGCAGCCAACTACAGGGGGAGAACACTGAAGCTTTCTTT.

This clonotype was counted between two and nine times. The chain carries TRBV9 and TRBJ2-1, with 10 positions matching TRBD2. Per the germline V gene, CDR1 is SGDLS and CDR2 is YYNGEE. The CDR3 is 16 residues long. J lost 2 bases, V lost 3 bases, and 5 bases had no gene match. The CDR3 protein is CASSGRSGGAYNEQFF. The DNA for the CDR3 is TGTGCCAGCAGCGGACGAAGCGGGGGGGCCTACAATGAGCAGTTCTTC.

This chain joins TRBV2 and TRBJ1-5; 8 bases match TRBD1. This CDR3 contains 14 residues. Unmatched junction bases numbered 3, after V lost 4 bases and J lost 4 bases. Germline loops: CDR1 SNHLY, CDR2 FYNNEI. DNA for the CDR3: TGTGCCAGCAGTGGGGACAGGCGGAATCAGCCCCAGCATTTT. Protein sequence: CASSGDRRNQPQHF.

The chain links TRBV12-3 or TRBV12-4 to TRBJ2-7; possible D gene TRBD1, 7 bases. CDR3 length: 14 residues. Trimming pared 5 bases from V and 6 bases from J, leaving 17 bases between. CDR3 in amino acids: CASSNYQGGSEQYF. The DNA for the CDR3 is TGTGCCAGCAGTAATTACCAGGGGGGCTCCGAGCAGTACTTC.

This clonotype turned up a few times. The V call is TRBV28, the J call TRBJ2-2, with a possible D match to TRBD2 (7 bases). Between the trimmed V and J ends, which lost 2 bases and 4 bases, there was a span of 17 bases. The CDR3 loop spans 17 amino acids. CDR1 and CDR2 from the germline V gene are MDHEN and SYDVKM. CDR3: CASSLLRGGGATGELFF. The CDR3 DNA sequence: TGTGCCAGCAGTTTACTCCGTGGGGGGGGCGCCACCGGGGAGCTGTTTTTT.

This clonotype was counted many times. The J gene is TRBJ1-1, the V gene TRBV29-1; perhaps TRBD1 as D (5 bases). The germline V gene has CDR1 SQVTM and CDR2 ANQGSEA. The CDR3 extends over 13 amino acids. The V gene lost 7 bases and the J gene lost 0 bases, with 12 bases spanning the gap. CDR3 DNA sequence: TGCAGCGGGAGACAGAGTATGAACACTGAAGCTTTCTTT. It is translated as CSGRQSMNTEAFF.

The chain joins TRBV7-2 to TRBJ2-5; no reliable D call. This CDR3 has 13 residues. V was clipped by 5 bases and J by 0 bases, with 7 bases between them. Germline lookup yields CDR1 SGHTA and CDR2 FQGNSA. The DNA for the CDR3 is TGTGCCAGCAGCCGATTGTACCAAGAGACCCAGTACTTC. It encodes CASSRLYQETQYF.

This chain joins TRBV28 and TRBJ2-7, with 11 bases that match TRBD1. Per germline, CDR1 MDHEN and CDR2 SYDVKM. J lost 2 bases, V lost 5 bases, and 8 bases had no gene match. The CDR3 has 16 residues. Written as DNA, the CDR3 is TGTGCCAGCAGTCCCGACCCGGACAGGGGGCCCTACGAGCAGTACTTC. Protein: CASSPDPDRGPYEQYF.

V is TRBV10-3 and J is TRBJ2-5; a possible D gene is TRBD2 (5 bases). Germline CDR1 and CDR2: ENHRY and SYGVKD. The V end lost 6 bases, the J end lost 6 bases, and 11 bases lay between the germline ends. There are 12 residues in the CDR3. This chain's CDR3 is CAISPSGKTQYF. The CDR3 region has the DNA TGTGCCATCAGCCCTTCGGGGAAGACCCAGTACTTC.

This CDR3 reads CASSQLSGTTNEKLFF. Here the CDR3 DNA reads TGTGCCAGCAGCCAACTCTCGGGTACGACTAATGAAAAACTGTTTTTT. The rearrangement uses TRBV7-8 and TRBJ1-4; no definite D call. Trimming stripped 5 bases from V and 2 bases from J, with 15 bases between. The V gene's germline CDR1 is SGHVS and CDR2 FQNEAQ. CDR3 length: 16 amino acids.

The rearrangement uses TRBV7-9 and TRBJ1-5; the D is unclear. The CDR3 contains 17 residues. The germline V gene has CDR1 SEHNR and CDR2 FQNEAQ (reference sequence). The V end was cut by 0 bases, the J end by 3 bases, with 15 bases between. This CDR3 reads CASSLAPVGRNNQPQHF. The CDR3, as DNA: TGTGCCAGCAGCTTAGCCCCTGTTGGACGGAACAATCAGCCCCAGCATTTT.

In its sample, this clonotype was seen many times. The rearrangement links TRBV7-9 to TRBJ2-3, with 8 bases matching TRBD2. The CDR3 runs to 14 residues. The germline V gene encodes CDR1 SEHNR and CDR2 FQNEAQ (reference sequence). J lost 4 bases, V lost 5 bases, and 5 bases had no gene match. CDR3 residues: CASSPRGLADTQYF. The CDR3 DNA follows: TGTGCCAGCAGCCCCCGGGGACTAGCAGATACGCAGTATTTT.